This T cell receptor (beta chain) was sequenced during a study of T cell repertoires in cytomegalovirus infection. Study as a whole: TCR beta signatures that were public indicated CMV infection and matching HLA type.

TCRdb called the reads again in MiXCR, with one record for every CDR3 protein. The sample yields around 740,000 distinct CDR3 sequences, 35% seen once. This clonotype was seen at least ten times. Its target is unknown. There are 14 residues in the CDR3. CDR1 is SGHTA, CDR2 FQGNSA, per germline. V was shortened by 1 base and J by 2 bases, with 8 bases between the two germline ends. Study conclusions and caveats: Individuals carrying CMV plus the relevant HLA were identified by cumulative frequency of public TCR beta families.

Sequenced input: PBMCs. The clonotype originates from a human donor in good health (CMV status not recorded). Some clones in this sample may be carry-over from other donors' samples. The chain is built from TRBV7-2 and TRBJ1-2, with a tentative D call TRBD1 (5 bases). The CDR3, as DNA: TGTGCCAGCAGCTTAGAAGCAGGGAACTATGGCTACACCTTC. It encodes CASSLEAGNYGYTF.